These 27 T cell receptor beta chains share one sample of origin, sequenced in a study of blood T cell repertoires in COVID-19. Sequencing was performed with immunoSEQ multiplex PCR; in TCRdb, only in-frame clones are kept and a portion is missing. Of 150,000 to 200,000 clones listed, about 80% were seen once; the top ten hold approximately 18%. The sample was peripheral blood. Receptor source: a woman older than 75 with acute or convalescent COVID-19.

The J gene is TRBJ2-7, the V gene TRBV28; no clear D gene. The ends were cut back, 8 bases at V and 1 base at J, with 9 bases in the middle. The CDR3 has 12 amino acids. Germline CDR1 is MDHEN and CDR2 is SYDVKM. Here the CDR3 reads CASYSESYEQYF. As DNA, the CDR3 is TGTGCCAGCTACTCGGAGTCCTACGAGCAGTACTTC.

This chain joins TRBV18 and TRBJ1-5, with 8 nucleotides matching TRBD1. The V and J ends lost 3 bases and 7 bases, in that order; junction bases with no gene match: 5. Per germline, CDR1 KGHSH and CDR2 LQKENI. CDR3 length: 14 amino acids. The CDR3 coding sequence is TGTGCCAGCTCACCCGACAGGGGCGGGCAGCCCCAGCATTTT. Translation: CASSPDRGGQPQHF.

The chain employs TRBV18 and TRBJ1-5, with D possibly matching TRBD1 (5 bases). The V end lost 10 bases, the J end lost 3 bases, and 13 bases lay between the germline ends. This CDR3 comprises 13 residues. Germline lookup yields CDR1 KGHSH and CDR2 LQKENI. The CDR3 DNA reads TGTGCCACCCAAACGGGGGACAATCAGCCCCAGCATTTT. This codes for CATQTGDNQPQHF.

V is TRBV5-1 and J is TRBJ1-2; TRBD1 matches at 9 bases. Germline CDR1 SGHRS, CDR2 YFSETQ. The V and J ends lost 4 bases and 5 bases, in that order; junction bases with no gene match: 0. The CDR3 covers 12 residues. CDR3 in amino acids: CASSGTGYGYTF. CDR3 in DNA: TGCGCCAGCAGCGGGACAGGGTATGGCTACACCTTC. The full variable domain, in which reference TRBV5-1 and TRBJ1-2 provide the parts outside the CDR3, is KAGVTQTPRYLIKTRGQQVTLSCSPISGHRSVSWYQQTPGQGLQFLFEYFSETQRNKGNFPGRFSGRQFSNSRSEMNVSTLELGDSALYLCASSGTGYGYTFGSGTRLTVV.

The CDR3 loop reads CASSSGSRGDRETQYF. CDR3 nucleotides: TGTGCCAGCAGCAGTGGATCCAGGGGGGATAGAGAGACCCAGTACTTC. V gene TRBV7-2 combines with J gene TRBJ2-5, with a possible D match to TRBD1 (7 bases). Trimming pared 5 bases from V and 4 bases from J, leaving 20 bases between. The germline V gene has CDR1 SGHTA and CDR2 FQGNSA. The CDR3 totals 16 residues.

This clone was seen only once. The CDR3 loop is CASSGPGQGAYNEQFF. In DNA, the CDR3 is TGTGCCAGCTCAGGCCCGGGACAGGGGGCCTACAATGAGCAGTTCTTC. The rearrangement links TRBV18 to TRBJ2-1; 11 bases agree with TRBD1. V lost 5 bases to trimming and J lost 2 bases; unmatched junction nucleotides: 5. The CDR3 runs 16 residues. CDR1 and CDR2 (germline): KGHSH, LQKENI.

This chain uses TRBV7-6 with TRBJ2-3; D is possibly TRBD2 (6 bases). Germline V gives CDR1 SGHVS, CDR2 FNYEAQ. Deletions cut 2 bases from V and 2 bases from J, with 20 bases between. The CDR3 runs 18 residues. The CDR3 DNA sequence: TGTGCCAGCAGCTTAAAGTTTGGGGGGTCCCATGTCACAGATACGCAGTATTTT. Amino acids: CASSLKFGGSHVTDTQYF.

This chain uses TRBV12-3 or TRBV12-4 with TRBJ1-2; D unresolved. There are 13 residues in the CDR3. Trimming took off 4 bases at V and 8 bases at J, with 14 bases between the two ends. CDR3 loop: CASSSTRREGYTF. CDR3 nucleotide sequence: TGTGCCAGCAGTTCAACCCGGAGGGAGGGCTACACCTTC.

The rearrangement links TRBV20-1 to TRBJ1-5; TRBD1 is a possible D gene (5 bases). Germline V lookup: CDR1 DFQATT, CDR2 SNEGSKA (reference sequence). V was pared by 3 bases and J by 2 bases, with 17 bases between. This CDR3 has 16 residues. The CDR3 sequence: CSASPHGGGGNQPQHF. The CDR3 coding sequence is TGCAGTGCTAGTCCCCACGGGGGAGGAGGCAATCAGCCCCAGCATTTT.

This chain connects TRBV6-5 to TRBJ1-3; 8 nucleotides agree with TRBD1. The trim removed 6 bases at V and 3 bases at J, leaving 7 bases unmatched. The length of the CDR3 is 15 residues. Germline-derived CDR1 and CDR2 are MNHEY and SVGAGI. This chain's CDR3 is CASSSGQGNGNTIYF. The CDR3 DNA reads TGTGCCAGCAGCAGCGGACAGGGAAATGGAAACACCATATATTTT.

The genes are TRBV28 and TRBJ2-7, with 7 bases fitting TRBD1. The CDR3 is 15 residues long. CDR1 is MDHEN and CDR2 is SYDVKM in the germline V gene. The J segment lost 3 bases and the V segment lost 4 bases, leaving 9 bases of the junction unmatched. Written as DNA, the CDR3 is TGTGCCAGCAGTTCCCAGACAGGGTCAAACTACGAGCAGTACTTC. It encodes CASSSQTGSNYEQYF.

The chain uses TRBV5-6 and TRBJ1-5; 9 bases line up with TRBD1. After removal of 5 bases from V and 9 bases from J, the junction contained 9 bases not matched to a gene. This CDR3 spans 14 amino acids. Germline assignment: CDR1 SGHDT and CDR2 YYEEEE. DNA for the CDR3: TGTGCCAGCAGTAATGGACAGGGGAAAAGGCCCCAGCATTTT. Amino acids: CASSNGQGKRPQHF.

As DNA, the CDR3 is TGTGCCAGCAGTCACGTACAGGACCGGAAAGAGACCCAGTACTTC. It yields the protein CASSHVQDRKETQYF. This chain uses TRBV6-6 with TRBJ2-5; weak D call: TRBD1 (5 bases). Trimming shortened V by 5 bases and J by 3 bases, and 16 bases separated the two germline ends. The CDR3 length is 15 residues. The germline CDR1 and CDR2 sequences are MNHNY and SVGAGI (reference sequence).

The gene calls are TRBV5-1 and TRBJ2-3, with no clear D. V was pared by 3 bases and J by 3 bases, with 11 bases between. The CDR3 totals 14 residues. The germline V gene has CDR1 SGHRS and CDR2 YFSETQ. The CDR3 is CASSSSSRTDTQYF. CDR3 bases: TGCGCCAGCAGCTCATCCTCGAGGACAGATACGCAGTATTTT. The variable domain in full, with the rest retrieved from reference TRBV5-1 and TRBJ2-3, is KAGVTQTPRYLIKTRGQQVTLSCSPISGHRSVSWYQQTPGQGLQFLFEYFSETQRNKGNFPGRFSGRQFSNSRSEMNVSTLELGDSALYLCASSSSSRTDTQYFGPGTRLTVL.

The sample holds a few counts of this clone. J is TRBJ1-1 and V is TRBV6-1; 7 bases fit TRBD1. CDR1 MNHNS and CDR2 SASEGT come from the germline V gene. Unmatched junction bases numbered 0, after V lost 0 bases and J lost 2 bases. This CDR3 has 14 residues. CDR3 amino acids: CASSEAGGNTEAFF. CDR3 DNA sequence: TGTGCCAGCAGTGAAGCAGGGGGCAACACTGAAGCTTTCTTT.

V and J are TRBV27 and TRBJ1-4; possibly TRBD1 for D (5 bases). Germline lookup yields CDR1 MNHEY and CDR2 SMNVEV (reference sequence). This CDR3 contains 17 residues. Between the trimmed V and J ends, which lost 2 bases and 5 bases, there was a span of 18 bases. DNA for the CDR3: TGTGCCAGCAGTTTAGAATGGCCGGGACTGCTGAATGAAAAACTGTTTTTT. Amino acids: CASSLEWPGLLNEKLFF. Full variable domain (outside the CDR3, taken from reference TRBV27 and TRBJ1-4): EAQVTQNPRYLITVTGKKLTVTCSQNMNHEYMSWYRQDPGLGLRQIYYSMNVEVTDKGDVPEGYKVSRKEKRNFPLILESPSPNQTSLYFCASSLEWPGLLNEKLFFGSGTQLSVL.

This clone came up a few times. CDR3 sequence (DNA): TGCGCCAGCAGCTTGGACGACAGCTATGGCTACACCTTC. It encodes CASSLDDSYGYTF. This chain connects TRBV5-1 to TRBJ1-2; D possibly corresponds to TRBD1 (5 bases). The CDR3 is made up of 13 amino acids. Germline-derived CDR1 and CDR2 are SGHRS and YFSETQ. V was shortened by 0 bases and J by 4 bases, with 7 bases between the two germline ends.

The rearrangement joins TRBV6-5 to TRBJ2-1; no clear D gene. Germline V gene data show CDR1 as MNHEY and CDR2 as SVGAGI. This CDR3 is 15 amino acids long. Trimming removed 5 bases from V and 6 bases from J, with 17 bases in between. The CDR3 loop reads CASSRGFPSLNEQFF. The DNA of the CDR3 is TGTGCCAGCAGTCGAGGCTTCCCGTCTCTCAATGAGCAGTTCTTC.

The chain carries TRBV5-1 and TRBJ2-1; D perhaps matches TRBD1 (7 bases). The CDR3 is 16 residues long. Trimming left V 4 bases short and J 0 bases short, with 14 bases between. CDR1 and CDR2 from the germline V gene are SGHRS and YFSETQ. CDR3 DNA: TGCGCCAGCAGCCCAGGCGGGGACAGCTCCTACAATGAGCAGTTCTTC. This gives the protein CASSPGGDSSYNEQFF.

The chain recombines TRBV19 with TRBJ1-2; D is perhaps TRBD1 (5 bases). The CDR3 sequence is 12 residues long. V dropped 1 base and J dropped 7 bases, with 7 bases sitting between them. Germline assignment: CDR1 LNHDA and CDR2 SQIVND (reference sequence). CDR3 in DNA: TGTGCCAGTAGTATAGTAGGGGCTGGCTACACCTTC. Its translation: CASSIVGAGYTF.

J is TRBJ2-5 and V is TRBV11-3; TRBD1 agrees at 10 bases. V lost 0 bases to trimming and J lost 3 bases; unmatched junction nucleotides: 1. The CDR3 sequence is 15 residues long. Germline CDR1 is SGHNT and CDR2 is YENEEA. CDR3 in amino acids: CASSLDGTGEETQYF. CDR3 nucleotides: TGTGCCAGCAGCTTAGACGGGACAGGGGAAGAGACCCAGTACTTC.

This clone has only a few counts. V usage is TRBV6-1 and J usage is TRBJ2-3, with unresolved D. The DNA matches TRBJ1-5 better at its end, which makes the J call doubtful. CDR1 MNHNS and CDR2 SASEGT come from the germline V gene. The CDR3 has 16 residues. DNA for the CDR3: TGTGCCAGCAGTGAGTTCAGTAGCGGGAGTCCAGATACGCAGCATTTT. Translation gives CASSEFSSGSPDTQHF.

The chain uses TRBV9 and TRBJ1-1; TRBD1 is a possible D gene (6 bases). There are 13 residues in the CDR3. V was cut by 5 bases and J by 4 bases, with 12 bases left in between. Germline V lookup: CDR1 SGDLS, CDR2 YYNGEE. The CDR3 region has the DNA TGTGCCAGCAGACCAGGACAGCTCACTGAAGCTTTCTTT. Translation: CASRPGQLTEAFF.

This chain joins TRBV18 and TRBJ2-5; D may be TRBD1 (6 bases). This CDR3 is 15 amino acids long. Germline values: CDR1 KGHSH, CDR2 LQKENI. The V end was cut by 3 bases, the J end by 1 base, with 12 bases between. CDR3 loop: CASSPSRGVQETQYF. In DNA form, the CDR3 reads TGTGCCAGCTCACCTTCCAGGGGTGTCCAAGAGACCCAGTACTTC. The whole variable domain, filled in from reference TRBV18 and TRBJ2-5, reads NAGVMQNPRHLVRRRGQEARLRCSPMKGHSHVYWYRQLPEEGLKFMVYLQKENIIDESGMPKERFSAEFPKEGPSILRIQQVVRGDSAAYFCASSPSRGVQETQYFGPGTRLLVL.

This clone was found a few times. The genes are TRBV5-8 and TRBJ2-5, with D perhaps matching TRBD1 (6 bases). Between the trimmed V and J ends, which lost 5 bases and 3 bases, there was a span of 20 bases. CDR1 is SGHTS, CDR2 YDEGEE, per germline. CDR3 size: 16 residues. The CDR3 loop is CASRDKIGQFKETQYF. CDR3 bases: TGTGCCAGCAGGGATAAAATCGGACAGTTTAAAGAGACCCAGTACTTC.

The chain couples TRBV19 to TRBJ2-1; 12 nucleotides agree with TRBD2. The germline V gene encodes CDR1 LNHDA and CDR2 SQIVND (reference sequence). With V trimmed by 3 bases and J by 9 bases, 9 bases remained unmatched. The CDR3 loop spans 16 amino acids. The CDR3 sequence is CASSIGRTSGVGEQFF. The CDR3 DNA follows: TGTGCCAGTAGTATTGGGAGGACTAGCGGGGTGGGTGAGCAGTTCTTC.

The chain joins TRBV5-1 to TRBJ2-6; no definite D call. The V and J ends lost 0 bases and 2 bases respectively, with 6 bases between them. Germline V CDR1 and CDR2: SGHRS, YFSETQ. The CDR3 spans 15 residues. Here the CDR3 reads CASSLATPGANVLTF. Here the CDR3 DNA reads TGCGCCAGCAGCTTGGCAACACCTGGGGCCAACGTCCTGACTTTC. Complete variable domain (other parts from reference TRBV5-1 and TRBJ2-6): KAGVTQTPRYLIKTRGQQVTLSCSPISGHRSVSWYQQTPGQGLQFLFEYFSETQRNKGNFPGRFSGRQFSNSRSEMNVSTLELGDSALYLCASSLATPGANVLTFGAGSRLTVL.